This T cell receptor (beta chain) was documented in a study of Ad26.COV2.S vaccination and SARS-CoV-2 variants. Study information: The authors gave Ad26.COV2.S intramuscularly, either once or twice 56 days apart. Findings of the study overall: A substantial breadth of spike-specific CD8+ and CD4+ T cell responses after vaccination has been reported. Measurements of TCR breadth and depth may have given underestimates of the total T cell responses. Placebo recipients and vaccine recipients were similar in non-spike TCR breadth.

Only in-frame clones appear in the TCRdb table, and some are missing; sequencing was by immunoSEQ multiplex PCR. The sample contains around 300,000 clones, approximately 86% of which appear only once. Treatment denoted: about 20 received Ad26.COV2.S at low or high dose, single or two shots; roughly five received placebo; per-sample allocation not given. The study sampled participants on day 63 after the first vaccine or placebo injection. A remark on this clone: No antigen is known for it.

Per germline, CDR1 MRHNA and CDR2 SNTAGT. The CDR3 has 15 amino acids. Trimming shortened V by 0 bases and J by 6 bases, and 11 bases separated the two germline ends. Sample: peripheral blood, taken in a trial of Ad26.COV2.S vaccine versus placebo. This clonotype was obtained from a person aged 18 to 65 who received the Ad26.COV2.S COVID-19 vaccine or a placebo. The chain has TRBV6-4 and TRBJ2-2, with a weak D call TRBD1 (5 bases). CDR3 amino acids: CASSDSPREPGELFF. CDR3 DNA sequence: TGTGCCAGCAGTGACTCGCCCAGGGAACCCGGGGAGCTGTTTTTT.